A selection of T cell receptor beta chains follows, all from one sample in a study of control samples from healthy donors and cancer patients. The assay was immunoSEQ multiplex PCR, and TCRdb's table has in-frame clones only and misses some. The sample holds roughly 130,000 clones, around nine tenths seen once. The sequenced sample was blood. These TCRs come from a man between 25 and 39 years old in good health. Both conserved end residues are part of each CDR3. D genes are given only for firm matches. Size values are once, few and many counts, or a class for expanded clones, and some rows have none.

-	-	TRBJ1-2	TRBV9	CASSVQGGNYGYTF	TGTGCCAGCAGCGTCCAAGGGGGTAACTATGGCTACACCTTC
-	-	TRBJ1-1	TRBV11-3	CASSLDQGLNTEAFF	TGTGCCAGCAGCTTAGACCAGGGTTTGAACACTGAAGCTTTCTTT
-	-	TRBJ2-3	TRBV5-6	CASSPRLWDTQYF	TGTGCCAGCAGCCCCCGGTTATGGGATACGCAGTATTTT
-	-	TRBJ2-3	TRBV9	CASSVVGGQRDTQYF	TGTGCCAGCAGCGTAGTCGGGGGCCAGCGAGATACGCAGTATTTT
-	-	TRBJ2-7	TRBV4-2	CASSQDLTGEPEQYF	TGTGCCAGCAGCCAAGATCTAACGGGAGAACCCGAGCAGTACTTC
-	-	TRBJ2-5	TRBV5-1	CASSLRSVVETQYF	TGCGCCAGCAGCTTGAGGAGTGTTGTGGAGACCCAGTACTTC
-	TRBD1	TRBJ1-2	TRBV4-1	CASRTGLHWEGGYTF	TGCGCCAGCAGGACAGGGCTTCACTGGGAGGGAGGCTACACCTTC
-	-	TRBJ2-3	TRBV12-3/TRBV12-4	CASTQSTDTQYF	TGTGCCAGCACCCAAAGCACAGATACGCAGTATTTT
-	TRBD2	TRBJ2-1	TRBV11-3	CASSLGPGLAAIGQFF	TGTGCCAGCAGCTTGGGGCCGGGACTAGCGGCAATAGGGCAGTTCTTC
-	-	TRBJ2-3	TRBV28	CASSSSPGTDTQYF	TGTGCCAGCAGTTCCAGCCCGGGGACAGATACGCAGTATTTT
-	-	TRBJ1-5	TRBV10-3	CAISEGNQPQHF	TGTGCCATCTCAGAGGGCAATCAGCCCCAGCATTTT
-	TRBD2	TRBJ2-7	TRBV7-2	CASSSRLAAYEQYF	TGTGCCAGCAGCTCCCGACTAGCGGCATACGAGCAGTACTTC
-	TRBD1	TRBJ1-4	TRBV19	CASTPQLQGGREKLFF	TGTGCCAGTACCCCCCAGCTCCAGGGGGGGCGTGAAAAACTGTTTTTT
-	-	TRBJ1-1	TRBV24-1	CATSDLGREAFF	TGTGCCACCAGTGATTTGGGCAGGGAAGCTTTCTTT
-	-	TRBJ2-3	TRBV4-2	CASSQGGRQADTQYF	TGTGCCAGCAGCCAAGGGGGGAGACAAGCAGATACGCAGTATTTT
-	TRBD2	TRBJ2-7	TRBV20-1	CSASGLAGRSYEQYF	TGCAGTGCTAGTGGGCTAGCGGGCCGTTCCTACGAGCAGTACTTC
-	-	TRBJ1-4	TRBV30	CAWSRSATNEKLFF	TGTGCCTGGAGTAGGAGTGCAACTAATGAAAAACTGTTTTTT
-	TRBD1	TRBJ2-7	TRBV10-1	CASTNGQAYEQYF	TGCGCCAGCACCAACGGACAGGCGTACGAGCAGTACTTC
-	TRBD1	TRBJ2-1	TRBV12-5	CASGLLGDRNEQFF	TGTGCTAGTGGTTTGCTGGGGGACAGAAATGAGCAGTTCTTC
-	TRBD2	TRBJ2-1	TRBV5-1	CASRSSGSYNEQFF	TGCGCCAGCAGATCTAGCGGCTCCTACAATGAGCAGTTCTTC
once	-	TRBJ1-1	TRBV7-6	CASSSQISGVTEAFF	TGTGCCAGCAGCTCACAAATATCAGGGGTCACTGAAGCTTTCTTT
-	-	TRBJ1-1	TRBV5-1	CASSPQAAGATGGGTEAFF	TGCGCCAGCAGCCCGCAGGCCGCAGGGGCAACCGGAGGTGGCACTGAAGCTTTCTTT
-	TRBD2	TRBJ2-4	TRBV5-1	CASLTNRSGGYF	TGCGCCAGTCTGACTAATAGGAGCGGGGGGTACTTC
-	TRBD1	TRBJ2-5	TRBV29-1	CSGGQNQETQYF	TGCAGCGGGGGACAGAACCAAGAGACCCAGTACTTC
-	-	TRBJ1-3	TRBV21-1	CASSDPRASGNTIYF	TGTGCCAGCAGCGACCCTAGGGCCTCTGGAAACACCATATATTTT
once	-	TRBJ2-7	TRBV27	CASSLGVVYEQYF	TGTGCCAGCAGTTTAGGGGTCGTGTACGAGCAGTACTTC
-	-	TRBJ2-1	TRBV6-6	CASSRRDNEQFF	TGTGCCAGCAGCCGCCGGGACAATGAGCAGTTCTTC
few	-	TRBJ2-3	TRBV24-1	CATSGSTDTQYF	TGTGCCACCAGTGGTAGCACAGATACGCAGTATTTT
-	-	TRBJ1-1	TRBV6-2/TRBV6-3	CASSSTQLTMNTEAFF	TGTGCCAGCAGTTCAACCCAACTGACTATGAACACTGAAGCTTTCTTT
-	-	TRBJ2-1	TRBV10-2	CASRDLKETAGEQFF	TGCGCCAGCAGAGACCTTAAGGAGACCGCCGGTGAGCAGTTCTTC
-	-	TRBJ1-2	TRBV28	CASSPEFGGYTF	TGTGCCAGCAGCCCTGAGTTCGGTGGCTACACCTTC
-	-	TRBJ2-1	TRBV29-1	CSAVTRIYNEQFF	TGCAGCGCCGTGACTCGCATTTACAATGAGCAGTTCTTC
-	-	TRBJ1-6	TRBV5-4	CASSAQNSPLHF	TGTGCCAGCAGCGCCCAGAATTCACCCCTCCACTTT